The next 21 T cell receptor beta chains were all read from a single sample in a study of blood T cell repertoires in COVID-19. Sequencing used immunoSEQ multiplex PCR; TCRdb keeps in-frame clones, though not all of them. The sample yields 150,000 to 200,000 clones, 85% to 95% seen once. Sequences were obtained from peripheral blood. The receptor set was obtained from a man aged 50 or older with acute or convalescent COVID-19.

This chain uses TRBV3-1 (or the pseudogene TRBV3-2) with TRBJ1-1, with 8 positions matching TRBD1. The CDR3 extends over 15 amino acids. V shed 6 bases and J 2 bases; nucleotides not matched to a gene: 8. CDR1 and CDR2 (germline): LGHDT, YNNKEL (reference sequence). This CDR3 is CASRELDRANTEAFF. CDR3 DNA: TGTGCCAGCAGGGAATTGGACAGGGCAAACACTGAAGCTTTCTTT.

V gene TRBV2 combines with J gene TRBJ1-4, with D unresolved. This CDR3 spans 11 amino acids. Deletions cut 8 bases from V and 5 bases from J, with 6 bases between. The germline V gene has CDR1 SNHLY and CDR2 FYNNEI. The CDR3 loop is CASQRNEKLFF. The CDR3 nucleotides read TGTGCCAGCCAGAGGAATGAAAAACTGTTTTTT.

This clone was found a few times. This rearrangement joins TRBV5-5 to TRBJ2-7; 7 nucleotides match TRBD1. CDR3 length equals 14 residues. Looked up from germline, CDR1 is SGHKS and CDR2 is YYEKEE (reference sequence). V dropped 0 bases and J dropped 2; count of bases not matched to a gene: 2. This CDR3 is CASSLDRGAYEQYF. CDR3 sequence (DNA): TGTGCCAGCAGCTTGGACAGGGGAGCCTACGAGCAGTACTTC. The full variable domain, rest sourced from reference TRBV5-5 and TRBJ2-7, is DAGVTQSPTHLIKTRGQQVTLRCSPISGHKSVSWYQQVLGQGPQFIFQYYEKEERGRGNFPDRFSARQFPNYSSELNVNALLLGDSALYLCASSLDRGAYEQYFGPGTRLTVT.

The CDR3 sequence: CASSARLQGPSGNTIYF. CDR3 coding DNA: TGTGCCAGCAGCGCGAGGCTCCAGGGGCCCTCTGGAAACACCATATATTTT. V gene TRBV9 combines with J gene TRBJ1-3; perhaps TRBD1 as D (6 bases). Trimming cost V 3 bases and J 0 bases, with 16 bases left between them. From germline, CDR1 is SGDLS and CDR2 YYNGEE. The CDR3 is 17 amino acids.

Only one count was recorded for this clone. The chain uses TRBV11-2 and TRBJ2-3, with 8 nucleotides matching TRBD1. The CDR3 has 15 residues. With V trimmed by 1 base and J by 6 bases, 6 bases remained unmatched. Germline CDR1 reads SGHAT; CDR2 reads FQNNGV. CDR3 nucleotides: TGTGCCAGCAGCTTAGGGCAGGGGGCCGGGGATACGCAGTATTTT. Translation gives CASSLGQGAGDTQYF.

This sequence joins TRBV5-4 and TRBJ2-7, with 9 bases that match TRBD1. Germline lookup yields CDR1 SGHNT and CDR2 YYREEE (reference sequence). This CDR3 spans 15 amino acids. The V gene end was trimmed by 2 bases and the J gene end by 5 bases; junction bases not matched to a gene: 8. CDR3 residues: CASSLGTGSPHEQYF. The CDR3 nucleotides are TGTGCCAGCAGCTTAGGGACAGGGTCTCCCCACGAGCAGTACTTC.

The chain employs TRBV18 and TRBJ2-5; possibly TRBD2 for D (5 bases). CDR1 is KGHSH, CDR2 LQKENI, per germline. The V gene lost 2 bases and the J gene lost 5 bases, with 9 bases spanning the gap. CDR3 length: 13 residues. DNA for the CDR3: TGTGCCAGCTCACCAGGAGCGGACGAGACCCAGTACTTC. It specifies CASSPGADETQYF. Full variable domain (remainder filled in from reference TRBV18 and TRBJ2-5): NAGVMQNPRHLVRRRGQEARLRCSPMKGHSHVYWYRQLPEEGLKFMVYLQKENIIDESGMPKERFSAEFPKEGPSILRIQQVVRGDSAAYFCASSPGADETQYFGPGTRLLVL.

This clone was recorded only once. The chain couples TRBV18 to TRBJ2-3; the D gene is possibly TRBD1 (5 bases). The CDR3 sequence is 13 residues long. The germline V gene has CDR1 KGHSH and CDR2 LQKENI. V was shortened by 2 bases and J by 5 bases, with 8 bases between the two germline ends. The CDR3: CASSPGAGDTQYF. The CDR3 DNA sequence: TGTGCCAGCTCACCAGGGGCCGGAGATACGCAGTATTTT.

V gene TRBV18 combines with J gene TRBJ2-2; 10 bases map to TRBD1. The CDR3 extends over 15 amino acids. Germline values: CDR1 KGHSH, CDR2 LQKENI. V trimming: 4 bases; J trimming: 4 bases; junction bases outside the gene matches: 3. In DNA, the CDR3 is TGTGCCAGCTCACACGGACAGGGGGGCACCGGGGAGCTGTTTTTT. Amino acids: CASSHGQGGTGELFF.

The rearrangement uses TRBV2 and TRBJ1-4, with a possible D match to TRBD1 (6 bases). V was pared by 1 base and J by 8 bases, with 14 bases between. The CDR3 runs 15 residues. Germline lookup yields CDR1 SNHLY and CDR2 FYNNEI. CDR3 region: CASSEDTGILEKLFF. CDR3 DNA: TGTGCCAGCAGTGAAGATACAGGGATTTTAGAAAAACTGTTTTTT.

In its sample, this clone was seen once. The CDR3 reads CASSPGVASYTDTQYF. CDR3 nucleotides: TGTGCCAGCAGTCCCGGGGTAGCGTCATACACAGATACGCAGTATTTT. The J gene is TRBJ2-3, the V gene TRBV27; D is perhaps TRBD2 (5 bases). Germline V gene lookup returns CDR1 MNHEY and CDR2 SMNVEV (reference sequence). The CDR3 spans 16 residues. Between the trimmed V and J ends, which lost 5 bases and 2 bases, there was a span of 17 bases.

This clone was observed a handful of times. The rearrangement joins TRBV29-1 to TRBJ1-5; tentative D call: TRBD1 (5 bases). Trimming shortened V by 4 bases and J by 6 bases, and 16 bases separated the two germline ends. Germline lookup yields CDR1 SQVTM and CDR2 ANQGSEA. CDR3 length: 14 residues. The CDR3 DNA follows: TGCAGCGTTGCGGAGTCAGGGTTTGGTCAGCCCCAGCATTTT. Encoded protein: CSVAESGFGQPQHF.

This rearrangement joins TRBV7-9 to TRBJ2-7; 11 bases agree with TRBD2. The CDR3 consists of 13 residues. Trimming cost V 5 bases and J 13 bases; bases outside gene matches: 10. The germline gives CDR1 SEHNR, CDR2 FQNEAQ (reference sequence). CDR3 DNA sequence: TGTGCCAGCAGCCCCGCGGGACTAGCGGAAATATACTTC. As protein: CASSPAGLAEIYF.

The chain employs TRBV7-3 and TRBJ2-3, with 7 bases identical to TRBD2. CDR3 length: 17 amino acids. Unmatched junction bases numbered 9, after V lost 3 bases and J lost 0 bases. CDR1 and CDR2 from the germline V gene are SGHTA and FQGTGA. The CDR3 sequence is CASSFSAGEDSTDTQYF. The CDR3 nucleotides read TGTGCCAGCAGCTTTTCGGCGGGAGAAGATAGCACAGATACGCAGTATTTT.

The chain recombines TRBV9 with TRBJ2-3; 7 positions match TRBD2. Germline V CDR1 and CDR2: SGDLS, YYNGEE. This CDR3 contains 16 residues. V shed 1 base, J shed 2 bases, and the junction held 7 bases outside the gene matches. CDR3 bases: TGTGCCAGCAGCGTATACACGCGGGGGAACACAGATACGCAGTATTTT. This gives the protein CASSVYTRGNTDTQYF. Combining the CDR3 with reference TRBV9 and TRBJ2-3 gives the whole variable domain DSGVTQTPKHLITATGQRVTLRCSPRSGDLSVYWYQQSLDQGLQFLIQYYNGEERAKGNILERFSAQQFPDLHSELNLSSLELGDSALYFCASSVYTRGNTDTQYFGPGTRLTVL.

V gene TRBV5-1 combines with J gene TRBJ1-1; 7 positions match TRBD1. The CDR3 runs 12 residues. Germline CDR1 SGHRS, CDR2 YFSETQ. After removal of 2 bases from V and 6 bases from J, the junction contained 1 base not matched to a gene. The DNA for the CDR3 is TGCGCCAGCAGCTTCGGGACAGCTGAAGCTTTCTTT. Amino acids: CASSFGTAEAFF. Filled out from reference TRBV5-1 and TRBJ1-1, the complete variable domain reads KAGVTQTPRYLIKTRGQQVTLSCSPISGHRSVSWYQQTPGQGLQFLFEYFSETQRNKGNFPGRFSGRQFSNSRSEMNVSTLELGDSALYLCASSFGTAEAFFGQGTRLTVV.

The V call is TRBV7-2, the J call TRBJ2-7; 12 nucleotides match TRBD2. CDR3 length: 19 amino acids. Germline V gene data show CDR1 as SGHTA and CDR2 as FQGNSA. With 3 bases clipped from V and 2 bases from J, the junction kept 14 bases outside the gene matches. In nucleotides, the CDR3 is TGTGCCAGCAGCTTGGGACAGGACTCTGGACTAGCGGGACCCTACGAGCAGTACTTC. It encodes CASSLGQDSGLAGPYEQYF.

V and J are TRBV19 and TRBJ2-1; TRBD2 matches at 9 bases. V lost 6 bases, J lost 1 base, and 4 bases stayed unmatched. The germline V gene encodes CDR1 LNHDA and CDR2 SQIVND (reference sequence). This CDR3 is built from 15 residues. The CDR3 DNA follows: TGTGCCAGTAGATTACTAGCGGGTTCCTACAATGAGCAGTTCTTC. Translation gives CASRLLAGSYNEQFF.

V is TRBV10-3 and J is TRBJ2-7; D might be TRBD2 (5 bases). V shed 4 bases and J shed 4 bases, with 20 bases lying between them. The CDR3 contains 16 residues. CDR1 and CDR2 (germline): ENHRY, SYGVKD. The CDR3 DNA reads as TGTGCCATCAGTGGGAGGAGCGGACGGGTTATATACGAGCAGTACTTC. Encoded protein: CAISGRSGRVIYEQYF.

The chain carries TRBV28 and TRBJ1-1; 9 bases agree with TRBD1. The CDR3 totals 15 residues. Per the germline V gene, CDR1 is MDHEN and CDR2 is SYDVKM. V shed 5 bases, J shed 4 bases, and the junction held 8 bases outside the gene matches. The CDR3 DNA is TGTGCCAGCAGTCTCACCGGGACAGGGATCACTGAAGCTTTCTTT. Amino acid sequence: CASSLTGTGITEAFF.

The rearrangement uses TRBV3-1 (or the pseudogene TRBV3-2) and TRBJ2-1; D remains unclear. The V gene lost 4 bases and the J gene lost 0 bases, with 10 bases spanning the gap. This CDR3 is 15 amino acids long. Germline V gene sequence: CDR1 LGHDT, CDR2 YNNKEL (reference sequence). The CDR3, as DNA: TGTGCCAGCAGCCGATCCCTGAGCTCCTACAATGAGCAGTTCTTC. This codes for CASSRSLSSYNEQFF.